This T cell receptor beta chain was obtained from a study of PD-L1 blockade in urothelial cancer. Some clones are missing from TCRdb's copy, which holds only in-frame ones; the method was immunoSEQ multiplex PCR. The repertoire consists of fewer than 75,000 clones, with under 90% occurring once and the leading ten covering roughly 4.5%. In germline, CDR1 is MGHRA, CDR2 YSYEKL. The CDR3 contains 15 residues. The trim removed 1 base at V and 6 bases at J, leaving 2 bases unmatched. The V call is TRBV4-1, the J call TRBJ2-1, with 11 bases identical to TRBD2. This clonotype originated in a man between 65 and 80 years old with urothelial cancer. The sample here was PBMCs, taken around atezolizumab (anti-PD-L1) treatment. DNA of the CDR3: TGCGCCAGCAGCCAAGTAGCGGGAGGGCCCAATGAGCAGTTCTTC. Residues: CASSQVAGGPNEQFF.